The T cell receptor beta chain described here comes from a study of naive and memory T cell subsets. Overnight CMV lysate stimulation of fresh PBMCs defined donor CMV status by CD4+ IFNgamma. After CD4 positive bead selection, the CD4-negative fraction gave CD8 T cells. Cells stained for CD3, CD4, CD8, CD45RA, CD27 and viability were sorted into four CD45RA/CD27 subsets. The beta constant-region primer was an equimolar mix of two oligonucleotides covering TRBC1 and TRBC2. TCRdb re-derived calls from the UMI-ligation and nested PCR reads in MiXCR, one entry per CDR3 protein. The sample lists around 160,000 distinct CDR3 sequences; more than 15% were seen once. This CDR3 is 16 amino acids long. Trimming left V 3 bases short and J 2 bases short, with 17 bases between. Germline CDR1 SGDLS, CDR2 YYNGEE. General observations from the study: RNA-based TCR counts may shift with T cell activation and differentiation.

Note on this clonotype: Its antigen remains unknown.

Material: naive CD4+ T cells from blood. V gene TRBV9 combines with J gene TRBJ2-5; D assignment may be TRBD1 or TRBD2 (5 bases each). This sequence was found in a human donor in good health. The CDR3 bases are TGTGCCAGCAGCGCTAACCCGGGGCAGAGACAAGAGACCCAGTACTTC. Its translation is CASSANPGQRQETQYF.